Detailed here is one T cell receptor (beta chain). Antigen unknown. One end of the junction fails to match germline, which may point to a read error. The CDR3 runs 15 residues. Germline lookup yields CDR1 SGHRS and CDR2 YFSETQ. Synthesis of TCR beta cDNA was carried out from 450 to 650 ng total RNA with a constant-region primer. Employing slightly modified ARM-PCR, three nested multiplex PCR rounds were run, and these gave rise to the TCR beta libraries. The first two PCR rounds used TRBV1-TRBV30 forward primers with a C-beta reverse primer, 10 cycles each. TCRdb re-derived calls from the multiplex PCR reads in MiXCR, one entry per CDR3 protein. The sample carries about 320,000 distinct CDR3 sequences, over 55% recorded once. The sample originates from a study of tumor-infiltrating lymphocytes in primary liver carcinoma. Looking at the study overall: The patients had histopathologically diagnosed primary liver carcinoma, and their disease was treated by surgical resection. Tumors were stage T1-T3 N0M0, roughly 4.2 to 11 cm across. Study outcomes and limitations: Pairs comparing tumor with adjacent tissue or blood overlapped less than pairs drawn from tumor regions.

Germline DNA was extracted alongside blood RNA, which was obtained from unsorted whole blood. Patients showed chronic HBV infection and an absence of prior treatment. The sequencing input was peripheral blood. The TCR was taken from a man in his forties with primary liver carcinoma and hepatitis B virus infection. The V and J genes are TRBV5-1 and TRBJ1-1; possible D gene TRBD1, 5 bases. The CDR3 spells CAISLAGSPNTEAFF. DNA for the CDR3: TGCGCCATCAGCTTAGCAGGGTCACCTAACACTGAAGCTTTCTTT. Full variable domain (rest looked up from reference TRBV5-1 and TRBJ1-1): KAGVTQTPRYLIKTRGQQVTLSCSPISGHRSVSWYQQTPGQGLQFLFEYFSETQRNKGNFPGRFSGRQFSNSRSEMNVSTLELGDSALYLCAISLAGSPNTEAFFGQGTRLTVV.